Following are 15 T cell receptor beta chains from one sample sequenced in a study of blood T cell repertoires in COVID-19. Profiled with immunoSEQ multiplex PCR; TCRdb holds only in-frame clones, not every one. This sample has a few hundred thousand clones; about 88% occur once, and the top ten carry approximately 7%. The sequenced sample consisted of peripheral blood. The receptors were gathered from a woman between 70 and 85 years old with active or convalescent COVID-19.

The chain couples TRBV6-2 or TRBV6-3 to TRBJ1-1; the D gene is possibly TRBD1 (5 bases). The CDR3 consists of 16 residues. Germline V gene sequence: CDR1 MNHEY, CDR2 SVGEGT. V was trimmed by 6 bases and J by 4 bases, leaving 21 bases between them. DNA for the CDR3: TGTGCCAGCAGCCCTGGGATCCCTTCCGGGGGCACTGAAGCTTTCTTT. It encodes CASSPGIPSGGTEAFF.

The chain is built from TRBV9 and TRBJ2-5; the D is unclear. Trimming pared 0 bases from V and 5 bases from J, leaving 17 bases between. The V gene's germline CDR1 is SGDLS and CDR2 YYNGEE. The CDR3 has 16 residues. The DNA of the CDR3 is TGTGCCAGCAGCGTAGCTCTTACCGCGGCGGATGAGACCCAGTACTTC. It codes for CASSVALTAADETQYF.

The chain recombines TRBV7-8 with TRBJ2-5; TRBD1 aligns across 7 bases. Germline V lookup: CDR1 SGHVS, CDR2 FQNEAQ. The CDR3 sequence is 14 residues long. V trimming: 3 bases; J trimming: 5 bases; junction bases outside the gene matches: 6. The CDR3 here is CASSFGDRAETQYF. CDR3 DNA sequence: TGTGCCAGCAGCTTCGGAGACAGGGCCGAGACCCAGTACTTC.

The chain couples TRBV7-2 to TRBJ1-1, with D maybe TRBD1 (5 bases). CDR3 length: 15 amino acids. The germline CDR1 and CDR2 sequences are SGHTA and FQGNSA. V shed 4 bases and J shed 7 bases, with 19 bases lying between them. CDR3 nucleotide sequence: TGTGCCAGCAGCTCCCTCCGTCACCTGGGGCTTGAAGCTTTCTTT. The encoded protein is CASSSLRHLGLEAFF.

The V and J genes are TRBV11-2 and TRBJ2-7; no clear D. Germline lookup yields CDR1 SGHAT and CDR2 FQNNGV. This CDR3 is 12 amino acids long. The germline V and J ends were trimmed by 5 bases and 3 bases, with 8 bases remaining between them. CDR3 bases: TGTGCCAGCAGCCCCGGGTTCTACGAGCAGTACTTC. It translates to CASSPGFYEQYF.

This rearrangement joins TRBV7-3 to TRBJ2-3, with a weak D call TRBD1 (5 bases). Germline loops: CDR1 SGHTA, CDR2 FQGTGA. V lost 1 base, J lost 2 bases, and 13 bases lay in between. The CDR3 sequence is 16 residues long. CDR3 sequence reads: CASSLMGLGLTDTQYF. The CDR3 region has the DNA TGTGCCAGCAGCTTAATGGGTTTGGGGCTCACAGATACGCAGTATTTT.

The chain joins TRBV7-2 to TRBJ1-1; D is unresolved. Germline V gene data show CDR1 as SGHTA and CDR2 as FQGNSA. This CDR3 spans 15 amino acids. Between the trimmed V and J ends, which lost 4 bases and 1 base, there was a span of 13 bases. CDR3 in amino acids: CASSSQRRGNTEAFF. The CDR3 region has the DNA TGTGCCAGCAGCTCACAGCGACGGGGGAACACTGAAGCTTTCTTT.

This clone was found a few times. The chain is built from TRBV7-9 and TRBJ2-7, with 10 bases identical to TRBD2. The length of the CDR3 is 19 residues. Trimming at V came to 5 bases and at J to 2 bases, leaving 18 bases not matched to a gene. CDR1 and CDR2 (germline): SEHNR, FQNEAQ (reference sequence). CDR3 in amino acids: CASSPSSGTSDLIPYEQYF. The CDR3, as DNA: TGTGCCAGCAGCCCATCCTCCGGGACTAGCGACTTGATTCCCTACGAGCAGTACTTC.

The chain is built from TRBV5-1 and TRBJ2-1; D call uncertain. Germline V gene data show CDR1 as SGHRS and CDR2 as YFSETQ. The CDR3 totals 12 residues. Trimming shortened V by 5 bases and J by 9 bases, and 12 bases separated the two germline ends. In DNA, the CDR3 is TGCGCCAGCAGTTCTAGGCTGGCTGAGCAGTTCTTC. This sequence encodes CASSSRLAEQFF.

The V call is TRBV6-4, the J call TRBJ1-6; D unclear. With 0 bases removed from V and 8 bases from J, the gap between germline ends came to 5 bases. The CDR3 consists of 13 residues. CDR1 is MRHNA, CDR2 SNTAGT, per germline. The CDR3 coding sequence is TGTGCCAGCAGTGACTCGCCGGATTCACCCCTCCACTTT. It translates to CASSDSPDSPLHF.

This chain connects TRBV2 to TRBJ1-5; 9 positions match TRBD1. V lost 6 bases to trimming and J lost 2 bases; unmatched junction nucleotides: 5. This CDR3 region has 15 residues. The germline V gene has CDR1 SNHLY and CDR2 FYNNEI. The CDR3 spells CASRRDREGNQPQHF. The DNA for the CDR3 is TGTGCCAGCAGGCGGGACAGGGAAGGCAATCAGCCCCAGCATTTT.

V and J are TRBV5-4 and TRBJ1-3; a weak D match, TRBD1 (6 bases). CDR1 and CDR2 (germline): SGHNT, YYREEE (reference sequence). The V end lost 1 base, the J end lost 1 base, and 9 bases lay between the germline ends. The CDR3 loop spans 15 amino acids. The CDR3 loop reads CASSLYRESGNTIYF. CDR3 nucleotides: TGTGCCAGCAGCTTGTACAGGGAATCTGGAAACACCATATATTTT.

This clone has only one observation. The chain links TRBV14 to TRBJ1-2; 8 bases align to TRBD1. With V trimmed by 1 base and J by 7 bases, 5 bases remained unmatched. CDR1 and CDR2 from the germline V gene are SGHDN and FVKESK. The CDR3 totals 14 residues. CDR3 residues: CASSQVQGGGGYTF. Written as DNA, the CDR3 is TGTGCCAGCAGCCAAGTACAGGGGGGCGGTGGCTACACCTTC.

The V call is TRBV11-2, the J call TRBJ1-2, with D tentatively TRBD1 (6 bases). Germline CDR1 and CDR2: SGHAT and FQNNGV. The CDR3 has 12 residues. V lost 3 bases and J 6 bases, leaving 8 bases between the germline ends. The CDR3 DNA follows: TGTGCCAGCAGCTTCACAGGGCATGGCTACACCTTC. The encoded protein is CASSFTGHGYTF.

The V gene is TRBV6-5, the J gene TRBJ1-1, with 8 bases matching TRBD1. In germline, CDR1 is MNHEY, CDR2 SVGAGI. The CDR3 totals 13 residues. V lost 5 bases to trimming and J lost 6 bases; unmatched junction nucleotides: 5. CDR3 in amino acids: CASSLTGVSEAFF. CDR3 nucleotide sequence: TGTGCCAGCAGTCTGACAGGGGTTTCTGAAGCTTTCTTT.